The 4 T cell receptor beta chains reported below all come from one sample, sequenced in a study of shared clonotypes between healthy human individuals. Generated by immunoSEQ multiplex PCR, the TCRdb table keeps only in-frame clones and is missing some. The sample shows some 1.4 million clones, over 95% of them seen only once. Material: naive CD4+ T cells sorted from blood. Subset meaning: CD45RA+ positively selected. These receptors were taken from a man aged 30 to 45 in good health.

The chain is built from TRBV28 and TRBJ1-5; 8 nucleotides match TRBD1. J lost 3 bases, V lost 8 bases, and 6 bases had no gene match. The CDR3 totals 14 residues. The germline V gene encodes CDR1 MDHEN and CDR2 SYDVKM. The CDR3 region has the DNA TGTGCCAGCCGGACAGGGTTAGACAATCAGCCCCAGCATTTT. Protein product: CASRTGLDNQPQHF. The full variable domain, rest sourced from reference TRBV28 and TRBJ1-5, is DVKVTQSSRYLVKRTGEKVFLECVQDMDHENMFWYRQDPGLGLRLIYFSYDVKMKEKGDIPEGYSVSREKKERFSLILESASTNQTSMYLCASRTGLDNQPQHFGDGTRLSIL.

V gene TRBV25-1 combines with J gene TRBJ2-7; the match to TRBD2 covers 9 bases. With 7 bases clipped from V and 4 bases from J, the junction kept 5 bases outside the gene matches. Germline CDR1 reads MGHDK; CDR2 reads SYGVNS. The CDR3 is 13 amino acids. CDR3 DNA sequence: TGTGCCAGCACTACTAGCGGGTCTTACGAGCAGTACTTC. Protein sequence: CASTTSGSYEQYF.

V and J are TRBV6-5 and TRBJ2-3; 8 nucleotides line up with TRBD2. The germline V gene encodes CDR1 MNHEY and CDR2 SVGAGI. V lost 6 bases and J lost 7; bases outside the gene matches: 6. This CDR3 region has 13 residues. The CDR3 region has the DNA TGTGCCAGCAGGGTAGCGGGAAAAAATACGCAGTATTTT. As protein: CASRVAGKNTQYF.

The genes are TRBV9 and TRBJ2-1; no definite D call. Germline values: CDR1 SGDLS, CDR2 YYNGEE. V lost 2 bases and J 0 bases, leaving 12 bases between the germline ends. The CDR3 spans 16 residues. This CDR3 is CASSVNAPSSYNEQFF. The CDR3 nucleotides read TGTGCCAGCAGCGTGAATGCTCCGAGCTCCTACAATGAGCAGTTCTTC.